Listed here are 30 T cell receptor beta chains from one sample, sequenced in a study of cytomegalovirus exposure and HLA in healthy donors. The PCR employed 60 Vbeta primers together with 13 Jbeta primers. The data were produced by immunoSEQ multiplex PCR, yet TCRdb's version contains in-frame clones alone and is incomplete. The repertoire holds about 150,000 clones, with roughly 77% as singletons. Material: PBMCs. The receptor set was obtained from a man younger than 40 in good health and CMV-seropositive.

The genes are TRBV27 and TRBJ2-5, with 7 bases lining up with TRBD2. This CDR3 is 13 amino acids long. The trim removed 10 bases at V and 0 bases at J, leaving 5 bases unmatched. CDR1 is MNHEY, CDR2 SMNVEV, per germline (reference sequence). CDR3 sequence reads: CANKTSDQETQYF. The CDR3, as DNA: TGTGCCAACAAAACTAGCGACCAAGAGACCCAGTACTTC.

The chain links TRBV30 to TRBJ1-4; 7 nucleotides match TRBD1. The V and J ends lost 2 bases and 3 bases, in that order; junction bases with no gene match: 9. From germline, CDR1 is GTSNPN and CDR2 SVGIG (reference sequence). The CDR3 has 16 residues. This chain's CDR3 is CAWSQPPTGSNEKLFF. CDR3 bases: TGTGCCTGGAGTCAACCCCCGACAGGGTCTAATGAAAAACTGTTTTTT.

Notes on this clone: The conserved closing phenylalanine or tryptophan is absent in this CDR3, likely reflecting a read error. The V and J genes are TRBV9 and TRBJ1-1; weak D call: TRBD1 (6 bases). The CDR3 is made up of 14 amino acids. V dropped 0 bases and J dropped 4 bases, with 10 bases sitting between them. Germline values: CDR1 SGDLS, CDR2 YYNGEE. The CDR3 loop reads CASSVVGGGTEAFS. The DNA of the CDR3 is TGTGCCAGCAGCGTAGTAGGAGGGGGCACTGAAGCTTTCTCT.

This chain connects TRBV7-2 to TRBJ1-2, with D perhaps matching TRBD1 (5 bases). Trimming cost V 1 base and J 6 bases, with 15 bases left between them. Germline-derived CDR1 and CDR2 are SGHTA and FQGNSA. CDR3 length: 15 residues. The DNA for the CDR3 is TGTGCCAGCAGCTTAGGGCAGGGTGGTAAAAATGGCTACACCTTC. Its protein product is CASSLGQGGKNGYTF.

The chain couples TRBV30 to TRBJ2-7; a possible D gene is TRBD1 (6 bases). Germline V gives CDR1 GTSNPN, CDR2 SVGIG (reference sequence). This CDR3 comprises 12 residues. Trimming removed 0 bases at V and 6 bases at J, with 9 bases between. CDR3 residues: CAWSVIRGEQYF. The DNA for the CDR3 is TGTGCCTGGAGTGTGATCAGGGGCGAGCAGTACTTC.

This chain uses TRBV5-1 with TRBJ2-7, with TRBD1 matching 9 bases. Per germline, CDR1 SGHRS and CDR2 YFSETQ. The junction had 6 bases not matched to a gene; V was cut back by 4 bases and J by 4 bases. The CDR3 is 14 amino acids. CDR3 DNA: TGCGCCAGCAGCCCCGGGGACAGGGCGTACGAGCAGTACTTC. Translation: CASSPGDRAYEQYF.

This chain joins TRBV28 and TRBJ2-3; possible D gene TRBD2, 7 bases. This CDR3 contains 16 residues. V lost 7 bases to trimming and J lost 0 bases, with 17 bases between them. Germline V CDR1 and CDR2: MDHEN, SYDVKM. CDR3 coding DNA: TGTGCCAGCACCCTAGGGGGGGCCTATAGCACAGATACGCAGTATTTT. This gives the protein CASTLGGAYSTDTQYF.

This clone was picked up a small number of times. The rearrangement joins TRBV28 to TRBJ2-7, with TRBD1 identical over 8 bases. Germline CDR1 and CDR2: MDHEN and SYDVKM. The V gene end was trimmed by 5 bases and the J gene end by 2 bases; junction bases not matched to a gene: 8. CDR3 length: 15 amino acids. CDR3: CASSLPTGDPYEQYF. The CDR3 nucleotides read TGTGCCAGCAGTCTCCCGACAGGGGACCCCTACGAGCAGTACTTC.

The CDR3 DNA is TGTGCCAGCAGTGAAATGCCAGGTAGCAATCAGCCCCAGCATTTT. It yields the protein CASSEMPGSNQPQHF. The chain recombines TRBV6-1 with TRBJ1-5; D is undetermined. Germline CDR1 is MNHNS and CDR2 is SASEGT. Trimming took off 2 bases at V and 0 bases at J, with 8 bases between the two ends. CDR3 size: 15 residues.

The V call is TRBV5-1, the J call TRBJ2-3; 9 bases are a match to TRBD2. The CDR3 is made up of 15 amino acids. Germline V lookup: CDR1 SGHRS, CDR2 YFSETQ. The ends lost 4 bases at V and 2 bases at J; junction bases unmatched: 5. CDR3 nucleotides: TGCGCCAGCAGCCTGACTAGCGGACCCACAGATACGCAGTATTTT. This translates into CASSLTSGPTDTQYF.

This sequence joins TRBV7-9 and TRBJ1-1; weak D call: TRBD1 (5 bases). Germline CDR1 is SEHNR and CDR2 is FQNEAQ (reference sequence). With 1 base removed from V and 4 bases from J, the gap between germline ends came to 10 bases. The CDR3 has 14 amino acids. Here the CDR3 reads CASSLESGGTEAFF. The CDR3 DNA follows: TGTGCCAGCAGCTTAGAATCGGGGGGCACTGAAGCTTTCTTT. Drawing the rest from reference TRBV7-9 and TRBJ1-1, the complete variable domain is DTGVSQNPRHKITKRGQNVTFRCDPISEHNRLYWYRQTLGQGPEFLTYFQNEAQLEKSRLLSDRFSAERPKGSFSTLEIQRTEQGDSAMYLCASSLESGGTEAFFGQGTRLTVV.

This chain uses TRBV14 with TRBJ2-5, with D maybe TRBD1 (10 bases). The CDR3 runs 16 residues. The germline CDR1 and CDR2 sequences are SGHDN and FVKESK. V lost 0 bases to trimming and J lost 9 bases, with 20 bases between them. The CDR3 DNA sequence: TGTGCCAGCAGCCAAGATAGGCTAGCGGGACAGGGGCCCCAGTACTTC. Translation gives CASSQDRLAGQGPQYF. The full variable domain, rest sourced from reference TRBV14 and TRBJ2-5, is EAGVTQFPSHSVIEKGQTVTLRCDPISGHDNLYWYRRVMGKEIKFLLHFVKESKQDESGMPNNRFLAERTGGTYSTLKVQPAELEDSGVYFCASSQDRLAGQGPQYFGPGTRLLVL.

The rearrangement joins TRBV9 to TRBJ2-7, with 8 nucleotides matching TRBD1. CDR1 and CDR2 from the germline V gene are SGDLS and YYNGEE. Trimming removed 1 base from V and 2 bases from J; junction bases left unmatched: 11. CDR3 size: 17 residues. The CDR3 spells CASSVRESGTGPYEQYF. CDR3 bases: TGTGCCAGCAGCGTAAGAGAGAGTGGGACAGGCCCCTACGAGCAGTACTTC.

This clone is a singleton in its sample. This chain links TRBV19 with TRBJ1-2; 9 bases align to TRBD1. CDR1 and CDR2 (germline): LNHDA, SQIVND (reference sequence). The CDR3 has 15 amino acids. Trimming took 8 bases from V and 7 from J; bases not matched to a gene: 14. The CDR3 bases are TGTGCCAGTTACACAACCGGGACAGGGTATGGTGGCTACACCTTC. It encodes CASYTTGTGYGGYTF.

V is TRBV5-1 and J is TRBJ2-3; D may match TRBD1 or TRBD2 (6 bases each). Trimming took 4 bases from V and 0 from J, leaving 12 bases between them. Looked up from germline, CDR1 is SGHRS and CDR2 is YFSETQ. The CDR3 consists of 15 residues. Here the CDR3 DNA reads TGCGCCAGCAGCCTGGGGGGCCGGAGCACAGATACGCAGTATTTT. This encodes CASSLGGRSTDTQYF.

The chain couples TRBV7-9 to TRBJ1-5, with D unclear. Between the trimmed V and J ends, which lost 2 bases and 4 bases, there was a span of 6 bases. This CDR3 contains 13 residues. CDR1 and CDR2 (germline): SEHNR, FQNEAQ (reference sequence). The CDR3 sequence is CASSLSGNQPQHF. DNA for the CDR3: TGTGCCAGCAGCTTATCGGGGAATCAGCCCCAGCATTTT.

V is TRBV5-1 and J is TRBJ1-1; possible D gene TRBD1, 6 bases. The CDR3 runs to 14 residues. In germline, CDR1 is SGHRS, CDR2 YFSETQ. V lost 3 bases, J lost 1 base, and 10 bases lay in between. The CDR3 spells CASSWGGPNTEAFF. As DNA, the CDR3 is TGCGCCAGCAGCTGGGGGGGCCCGAACACTGAAGCTTTCTTT. Full variable domain (missing parts from reference TRBV5-1 and TRBJ1-1): KAGVTQTPRYLIKTRGQQVTLSCSPISGHRSVSWYQQTPGQGLQFLFEYFSETQRNKGNFPGRFSGRQFSNSRSEMNVSTLELGDSALYLCASSWGGPNTEAFFGQGTRLTVV.

The chain carries TRBV10-3 and TRBJ1-1; D remains unclear. V was pared by 8 bases and J by 7 bases, with 11 bases between. This CDR3 has 11 residues. Germline loops: CDR1 ENHRY, CDR2 SYGVKD. The CDR3 DNA reads TGTGCCATCGGTCGGGAAAGTGAAGCTTTCTTT. As protein: CAIGRESEAFF.

This clone was seen a few times. The V call is TRBV19, the J call TRBJ1-6, with D possibly TRBD1 on 6 matching bases. This CDR3 contains 16 residues. Trimming took 7 bases from V and 6 from J, leaving 19 bases between them. Germline assignment: CDR1 LNHDA and CDR2 SQIVND (reference sequence). The CDR3 protein is CASTASYRESNSPLHF. In nucleotides, the CDR3 is TGTGCCAGTACCGCTTCATACAGGGAATCTAATTCACCCCTCCACTTT.

V is TRBV30 and J is TRBJ1-5, with D perhaps matching TRBD1 (5 bases). The CDR3 is 13 amino acids. Germline lookup yields CDR1 GTSNPN and CDR2 SVGIG (reference sequence). Deletions cut 4 bases from V and 9 bases from J, with 16 bases between. DNA of the CDR3: TGTGCCTGGAAAGAGGACGGGGGGGGGCCCCAGCATTTT. This gives the protein CAWKEDGGGPQHF.

This clone has a handful of counts. The rearrangement links TRBV5-5 to TRBJ2-3; tentative D call: TRBD1 (6 bases). V shed 4 bases and J shed 2 bases, with 11 bases lying between them. CDR3 size: 14 residues. CDR1 and CDR2 (germline): SGHKS, YYEKEE (reference sequence). The CDR3 sequence is CASSGTLATDTQYF. The CDR3 DNA follows: TGTGCCAGCAGCGGGACACTTGCCACAGATACGCAGTATTTT.

The chain has TRBV5-6 and TRBJ2-3; 7 bases line up with TRBD2. V trimming: 4 bases; J trimming: 2 bases; junction bases outside the gene matches: 4. The CDR3 runs 14 residues. CDR1 is SGHDT and CDR2 is YYEEEE in the germline V gene. CDR3 sequence reads: CASSTGLNTDTQYF. The CDR3 DNA sequence: TGTGCCAGCAGCACGGGACTAAACACAGATACGCAGTATTTT. Filled out from reference TRBV5-6 and TRBJ2-3, the complete variable domain reads DAGVTQSPTHLIKTRGQQVTLRCSPKSGHDTVSWYQQALGQGPQFIFQYYEEEERQRGNFPDRFSGHQFPNYSSELNVNALLLGDSALYLCASSTGLNTDTQYFGPGTRLTVL.

The chain employs TRBV19 and TRBJ1-1, with a tentative D call TRBD1 (5 bases). Looked up from germline, CDR1 is LNHDA and CDR2 is SQIVND (reference sequence). This CDR3 is built from 15 residues. V lost 8 bases to trimming and J lost 0 bases, with 16 bases between them. This CDR3 is CASVSGLLMNTEAFF. The CDR3 coding sequence is TGTGCCAGTGTGTCGGGACTTCTTATGAACACTGAAGCTTTCTTT.

The rearrangement links TRBV30 to TRBJ1-6, with a possible D match to TRBD1 (5 bases). There are 13 residues in the CDR3. Trimming took off 4 bases at V and 7 bases at J, with 11 bases between the two ends. The germline V gene has CDR1 GTSNPN and CDR2 SVGIG (reference sequence). The DNA of the CDR3 is TGTGCCTGGAAGGCAGGGCCCAATTCACCCCTCCACTTT. Its protein is CAWKAGPNSPLHF.

The chain uses TRBV10-2 and TRBJ2-3; a possible D gene is TRBD2 (5 bases). CDR1 WSHSY and CDR2 SAAADI come from the germline V gene. V dropped 8 bases and J dropped 0 bases, with 12 bases sitting between them. There are 14 residues in the CDR3. CDR3 amino acids: CASLDRGSTDTQYF. In DNA, the CDR3 is TGCGCCAGCTTGGATCGGGGTAGCACAGATACGCAGTATTTT.

This chain links TRBV29-1 with TRBJ2-5; a possible D gene is TRBD2 (6 bases). The CDR3 totals 13 residues. Germline V gene lookup returns CDR1 SQVTM and CDR2 ANQGSEA. The V end was cut by 5 bases, the J end by 2 bases, with 12 bases between. The CDR3 DNA is TGCAGCGTTCCCGGGACTTTACAAGAGACCCAGTACTTC. It specifies CSVPGTLQETQYF.

The chain combines TRBV7-9 with TRBJ1-6, with TRBD1 matching 10 bases. Per germline, CDR1 SEHNR and CDR2 FQNEAQ (reference sequence). This CDR3 is 14 amino acids long. The V gene end was trimmed by 5 bases and the J gene end by 9 bases; junction bases not matched to a gene: 4. The CDR3 sequence: CASSPGQGVSPLHF. The CDR3, as DNA: TGTGCCAGCAGCCCCGGACAGGGGGTTTCACCCCTCCACTTT.

Here the CDR3 reads CASSPVLNEQFF. For the CDR3, the DNA is TGTGCCAGCAGCCCGGTTTTGAATGAGCAGTTCTTC. The rearrangement joins TRBV11-2 to TRBJ2-1; no clear D. Trimming stripped 5 bases from V and 7 bases from J, with 9 bases between. The CDR3 length is 12 residues. Germline loops: CDR1 SGHAT, CDR2 FQNNGV.

The sample holds one count of this clone. V usage is TRBV4-1 and J usage is TRBJ1-6; maybe TRBD1 (6 bases). CDR1 is MGHRA, CDR2 YSYEKL, per germline. Trimming removed 2 bases at V and 7 bases at J, with 12 bases between. The CDR3 extends over 15 amino acids. DNA for the CDR3: TGCGCCAGCAGCCAACGGCAGGACAGCAATTCACCCCTCCACTTT. Amino acid sequence: CASSQRQDSNSPLHF.

The V and J genes are TRBV28 and TRBJ2-3; 10 bases fit TRBD1. This CDR3 comprises 17 residues. J was trimmed by 7 bases and V by 5 bases; bases with no gene match: 15. Germline V lookup: CDR1 MDHEN, CDR2 SYDVKM. CDR3 in amino acids: CASSLSFGTGASYTQYF. CDR3 sequence (DNA): TGTGCCAGCAGTCTTTCCTTTGGGACAGGGGCCTCGTATACGCAGTATTTT.